This TCR beta chain appears in the sequencing data of a study of cytomegalovirus exposure and HLA in healthy donors. Vbeta (60) and Jbeta (13) primers were used in the PCR. Sequenced by immunoSEQ multiplex PCR; TCRdb stores in-frame clones only, minus some. The repertoire holds 80,000 to 95,000 clones, with 65% to 80% as singletons. Study-level results: Exclusion applied to some V segments, including TRBV6-2 and TRBV6-3, as they were indistinguishable. In a later analysis, HLA-C alleles had the fewest associated TCRs, DRB1 alleles the most. CMV serostatus was the only recorded immune exposure for donors.

Comments on this clone: Its antigen is still unknown.

Germline V gene data show CDR1 as SGHTA and CDR2 as FQGTGA. V gave up 4 bases and J gave up 6 bases; unmatched junction bases: 13. The length of the CDR3 is 16 residues. The sequencing input was PBMCs. This clonotype was sampled from a woman under 30 in good health and CMV-seropositive. The chain combines TRBV7-3 with TRBJ2-3; 7 bases match TRBD1. CDR3 nucleotides: TGTGCCAGCAGCTCGACAACAGGGGCCCTAGGGGATACGCAGTATTTT. It yields the protein CASSSTTGALGDTQYF.